The next 10 T cell receptor beta chains were all read from a single sample in a study of graft-versus-host responses after intestinal transplantation. Profiling relied on immunoSEQ multiplex PCR, and the TCRdb table lists in-frame clones only, not all of them. The sample comprises tens of thousands of clones, around 94% of which are singletons, and around 0.52% rests with the top ten. The sample here was PBMCs, taken 156 days after intestinal transplant. Receptor source: a human patient who received an intestinal transplant, so some T cells may come from the graft donor.

The chain carries TRBV7-9 and TRBJ2-7; D is perhaps TRBD2 (6 bases). CDR3 size: 13 residues. Germline-derived CDR1 and CDR2 are SEHNR and FQNEAQ (reference sequence). Trimming left V 5 bases short and J 3 bases short, with 11 bases between. The CDR3 region has the DNA TGTGCCAGCAGCGGGACTGACGACTACGAGCAGTACTTC. The encoded protein is CASSGTDDYEQYF.

This clone was recorded once. The rearrangement joins TRBV19 to TRBJ2-3; maybe TRBD2 (5 bases). V gave up 7 bases and J gave up 0 bases, with 14 bases separating them. Looked up from germline, CDR1 is LNHDA and CDR2 is SQIVND (reference sequence). CDR3 length: 15 amino acids. CDR3 region: CASNLFGVSTDTQYF. The CDR3 DNA is TGTGCCAGTAATTTGTTCGGGGTTAGCACAGATACGCAGTATTTT. The full variable domain, rest sourced from reference TRBV19 and TRBJ2-3, is DGGITQSPKYLFRKEGQNVTLSCEQNLNHDAMYWYRQDPGQGLRLIYYSQIVNDFQKGDIAEGYSVSREKKESFPLTVTSAQKNPTAFYLCASNLFGVSTDTQYFGPGTRLTVL.

The V gene is TRBV4-3, the J gene TRBJ2-7, with TRBD1 as a possible D gene (6 bases). CDR1 is LGHNA and CDR2 is YSLEER in the germline V gene. There are 16 residues in the CDR3. The V and J ends lost 0 bases and 3 bases respectively, with 15 bases between them. The CDR3 DNA is TGCGCCAGCAGCCAAGATGTACAGCAGGGGATCTACGAGCAGTACTTC. Its protein product is CASSQDVQQGIYEQYF.

This rearrangement joins TRBV4-1 to TRBJ2-7, with 7 positions matching TRBD2. CDR3 size: 15 residues. J lost 2 bases, V lost 3 bases, and 7 bases had no gene match. Germline lookup yields CDR1 MGHRA and CDR2 YSYEKL. CDR3 in amino acids: CASSQAGDLPYEQYF. CDR3 coding DNA: TGCGCCAGCAGCCAGGCGGGGGACCTACCCTACGAGCAGTACTTC.

This chain's CDR3 is CASSQGRGKETQYF. CDR3 DNA: TGTGCCAGCAGCCAAGGGCGGGGGAAGGAGACCCAGTACTTC. This chain uses TRBV13 with TRBJ2-5, with 7 bases aligning to TRBD2. With V trimmed by 5 bases and J by 5 bases, 8 bases remained unmatched. In germline, CDR1 is PRHDT, CDR2 FYEKMQ (reference sequence). The CDR3 loop spans 14 amino acids.

The CDR3 loop reads CASSIGRTAITGELFF. The CDR3, as DNA: TGTGCCAGTAGTATAGGGCGGACGGCAATCACCGGGGAGCTGTTTTTT. This chain connects TRBV19 to TRBJ2-2; D is unclear. V shed 1 base and J shed 4 bases, with 13 bases lying between them. The CDR3 has 16 amino acids. The germline CDR1 and CDR2 sequences are LNHDA and SQIVND (reference sequence).

The chain uses TRBV19 and TRBJ2-3; D gene ambiguous. Germline-derived CDR1 and CDR2 are LNHDA and SQIVND (reference sequence). The CDR3 loop spans 12 amino acids. Trimming took 3 bases from V and 4 from J, leaving 5 bases between them. CDR3 loop: CASSIGPDTQYF. The CDR3 DNA sequence: TGTGCCAGTAGTATCGGTCCAGATACGCAGTATTTT.

This chain links TRBV4-2 with TRBJ2-7; TRBD2 matches at 10 bases. The length of the CDR3 is 14 residues. Germline CDR1 LGHNA, CDR2 YNFKEQ. The junction had 6 bases not matched to a gene; V was cut back by 4 bases and J by 6 bases. The CDR3 is CASSPSLAGVEQYF. CDR3 nucleotide sequence: TGTGCCAGCAGCCCTTCGCTAGCGGGAGTCGAGCAGTACTTC.

The V gene is TRBV7-6, the J gene TRBJ2-1, with 10 bases matching TRBD2. The germline V gene has CDR1 SGHVS and CDR2 FNYEAQ. Trimming at V came to 1 base and at J to 4 bases, leaving 10 bases not matched to a gene. This CDR3 spans 18 amino acids. CDR3 in amino acids: CASSLEGAGLAEYNEQFF. In nucleotides, the CDR3 is TGTGCCAGCAGCTTAGAGGGGGCCGGACTAGCGGAATACAATGAGCAGTTCTTC.

This chain uses TRBV4-3 with TRBJ2-5; the match to TRBD2 covers 15 bases. There are 22 residues in the CDR3. The ends lost 0 bases at V and 4 bases at J; junction bases unmatched: 18. Germline V gene data show CDR1 as LGHNA and CDR2 as YSLEER. For the CDR3, the DNA is TGCGCCAGCAGCCAAGATCTTTTTGTCTGGAGGACTAGCGGGGGGGCCGTAGAGACCCAGTACTTC. It specifies CASSQDLFVWRTSGGAVETQYF.